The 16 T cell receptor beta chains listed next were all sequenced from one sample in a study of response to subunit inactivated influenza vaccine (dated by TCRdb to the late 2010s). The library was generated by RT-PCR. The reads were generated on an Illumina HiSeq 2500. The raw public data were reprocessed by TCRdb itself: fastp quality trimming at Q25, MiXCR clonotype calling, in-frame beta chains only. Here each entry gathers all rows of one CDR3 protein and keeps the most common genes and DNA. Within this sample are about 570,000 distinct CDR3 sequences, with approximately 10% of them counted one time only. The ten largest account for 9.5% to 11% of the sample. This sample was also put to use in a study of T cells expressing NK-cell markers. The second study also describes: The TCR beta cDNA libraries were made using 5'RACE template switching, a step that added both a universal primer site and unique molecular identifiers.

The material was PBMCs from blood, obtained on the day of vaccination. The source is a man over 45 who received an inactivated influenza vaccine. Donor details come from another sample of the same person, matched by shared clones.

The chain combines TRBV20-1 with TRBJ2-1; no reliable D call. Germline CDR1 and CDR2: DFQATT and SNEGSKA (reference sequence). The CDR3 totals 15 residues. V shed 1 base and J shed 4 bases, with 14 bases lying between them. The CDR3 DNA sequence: TGCAGTGCTAGAGGGCAGGTTCGCCCATACAATGAGCAGTTCTTC. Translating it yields CSARGQVRPYNEQFF.

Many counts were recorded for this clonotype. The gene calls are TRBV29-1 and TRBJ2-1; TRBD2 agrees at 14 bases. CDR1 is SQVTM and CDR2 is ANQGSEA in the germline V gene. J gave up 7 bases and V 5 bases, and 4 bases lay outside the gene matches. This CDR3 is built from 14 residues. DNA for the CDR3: TGCAGCGTTTCCGGGACTAGCGGGGGAAATGAGCAGTTCTTC. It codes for CSVSGTSGGNEQFF.

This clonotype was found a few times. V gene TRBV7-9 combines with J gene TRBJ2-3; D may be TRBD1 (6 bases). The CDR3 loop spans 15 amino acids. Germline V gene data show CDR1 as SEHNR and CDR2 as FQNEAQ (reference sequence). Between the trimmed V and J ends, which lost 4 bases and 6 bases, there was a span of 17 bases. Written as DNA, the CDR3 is TGTGCCAGCAGCTCCCGCGGACAGCCACCCGATACGCAGTATTTT. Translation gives CASSSRGQPPDTQYF.

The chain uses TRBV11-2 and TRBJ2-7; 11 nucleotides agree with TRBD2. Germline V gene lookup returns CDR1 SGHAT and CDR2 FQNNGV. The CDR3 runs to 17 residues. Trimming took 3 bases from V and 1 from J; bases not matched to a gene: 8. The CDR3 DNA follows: TGTGCCAGCAGCTTTTCCCTACTAGCGGGGGCTTCCTACGAGCAGTACTTC. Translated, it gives CASSFSLLAGASYEQYF.

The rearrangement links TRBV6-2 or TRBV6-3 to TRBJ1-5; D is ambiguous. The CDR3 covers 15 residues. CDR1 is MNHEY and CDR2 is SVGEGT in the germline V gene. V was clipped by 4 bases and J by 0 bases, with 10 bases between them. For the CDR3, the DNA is TGTGCCAGCAGTTTTGAAGGGATTAGCAATCAGCCCCAGCATTTT. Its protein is CASSFEGISNQPQHF.

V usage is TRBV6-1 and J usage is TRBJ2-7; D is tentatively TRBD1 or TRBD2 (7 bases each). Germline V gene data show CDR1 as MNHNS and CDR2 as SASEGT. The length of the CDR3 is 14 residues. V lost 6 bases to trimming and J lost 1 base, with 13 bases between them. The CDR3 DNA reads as TGTGCCAGCAGGGGGGGGACAGCTTCCTACGAGCAGTACTTC. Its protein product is CASRGGTASYEQYF.

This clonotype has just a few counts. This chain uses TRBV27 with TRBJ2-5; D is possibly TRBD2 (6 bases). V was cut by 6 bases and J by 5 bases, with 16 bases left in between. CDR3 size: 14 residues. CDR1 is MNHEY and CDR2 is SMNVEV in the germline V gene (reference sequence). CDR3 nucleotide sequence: TGTGCCAGCAGGACGACCACTAGCTGGGAGACCCAGTACTTC. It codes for CASRTTTSWETQYF.

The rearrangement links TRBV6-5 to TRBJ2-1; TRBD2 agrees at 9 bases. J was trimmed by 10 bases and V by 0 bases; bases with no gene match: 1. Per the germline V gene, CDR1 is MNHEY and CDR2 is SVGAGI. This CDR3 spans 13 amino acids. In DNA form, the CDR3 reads TGTGCCAGCAGTTACTCGACTAGCGGAGAGCAGTTCTTC. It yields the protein CASSYSTSGEQFF.

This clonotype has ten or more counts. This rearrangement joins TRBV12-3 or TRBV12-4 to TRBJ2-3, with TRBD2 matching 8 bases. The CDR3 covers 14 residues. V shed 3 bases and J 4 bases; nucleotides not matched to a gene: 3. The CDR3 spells CASSFGAGADTQYF. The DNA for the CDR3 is TGTGCCAGCAGTTTTGGAGCGGGAGCAGATACGCAGTATTTT.

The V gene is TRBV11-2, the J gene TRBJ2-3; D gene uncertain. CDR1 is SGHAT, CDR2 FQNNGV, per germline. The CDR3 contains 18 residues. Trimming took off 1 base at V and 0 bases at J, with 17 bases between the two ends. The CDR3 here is CASSLVPYASRSTDTQYF. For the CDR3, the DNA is TGTGCCAGCAGCTTAGTTCCTTACGCTAGTAGAAGCACAGATACGCAGTATTTT.

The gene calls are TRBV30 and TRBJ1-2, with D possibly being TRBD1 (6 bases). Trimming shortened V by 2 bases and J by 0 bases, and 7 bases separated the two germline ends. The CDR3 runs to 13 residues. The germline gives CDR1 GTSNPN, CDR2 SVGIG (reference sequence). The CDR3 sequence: CAWSQGSNYGYTF. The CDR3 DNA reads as TGTGCCTGGAGTCAGGGGTCTAACTATGGCTACACCTTC. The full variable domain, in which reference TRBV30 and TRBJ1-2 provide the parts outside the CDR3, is SQTIHQWPATLVQPVGSPLSLECTVEGTSNPNLYWYRQAAGRGLQLLFYSVGIGQISSEVPQNLSASRPQDRQFILSSKKLLLSDSGFYLCAWSQGSNYGYTFGSGTRLTVV.

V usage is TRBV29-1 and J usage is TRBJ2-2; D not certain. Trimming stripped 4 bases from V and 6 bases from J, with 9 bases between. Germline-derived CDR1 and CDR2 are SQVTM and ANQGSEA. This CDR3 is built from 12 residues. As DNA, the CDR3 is TGCAGCGTTGTGGCCCCAGCCGGGGAGCTGTTTTTT. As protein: CSVVAPAGELFF.

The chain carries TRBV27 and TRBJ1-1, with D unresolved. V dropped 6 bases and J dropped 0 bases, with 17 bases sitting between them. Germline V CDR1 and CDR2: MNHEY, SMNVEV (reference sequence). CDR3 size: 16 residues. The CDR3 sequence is CASSPFFSSLNTEAFF. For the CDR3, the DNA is TGTGCCAGCAGCCCCTTCTTTTCATCCTTGAACACTGAAGCTTTCTTT.

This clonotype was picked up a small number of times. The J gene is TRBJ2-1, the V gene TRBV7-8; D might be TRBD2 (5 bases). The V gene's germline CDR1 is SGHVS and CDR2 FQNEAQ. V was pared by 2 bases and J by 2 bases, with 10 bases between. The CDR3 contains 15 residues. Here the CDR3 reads CASSLLEAPYNEQFF. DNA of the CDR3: TGTGCCAGCAGCTTACTGGAGGCCCCCTACAATGAGCAGTTCTTC.

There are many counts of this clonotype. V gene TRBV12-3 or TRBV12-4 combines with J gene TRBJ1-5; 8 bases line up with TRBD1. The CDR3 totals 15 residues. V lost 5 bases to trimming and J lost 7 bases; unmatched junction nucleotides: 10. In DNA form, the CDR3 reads TGTGCCAGCAGTAAGGACAGGGTAAGAGACCAGCCCCAGCATTTT. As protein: CASSKDRVRDQPQHF.

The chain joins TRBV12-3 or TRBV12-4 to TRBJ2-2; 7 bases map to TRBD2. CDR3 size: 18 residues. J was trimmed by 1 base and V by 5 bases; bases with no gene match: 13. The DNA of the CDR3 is TGTGCCAGCAGTCTTGGGGGGGTGTTGCGGAGGAACACCGGGGAGCTGTTTTTT. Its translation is CASSLGGVLRRNTGELFF.